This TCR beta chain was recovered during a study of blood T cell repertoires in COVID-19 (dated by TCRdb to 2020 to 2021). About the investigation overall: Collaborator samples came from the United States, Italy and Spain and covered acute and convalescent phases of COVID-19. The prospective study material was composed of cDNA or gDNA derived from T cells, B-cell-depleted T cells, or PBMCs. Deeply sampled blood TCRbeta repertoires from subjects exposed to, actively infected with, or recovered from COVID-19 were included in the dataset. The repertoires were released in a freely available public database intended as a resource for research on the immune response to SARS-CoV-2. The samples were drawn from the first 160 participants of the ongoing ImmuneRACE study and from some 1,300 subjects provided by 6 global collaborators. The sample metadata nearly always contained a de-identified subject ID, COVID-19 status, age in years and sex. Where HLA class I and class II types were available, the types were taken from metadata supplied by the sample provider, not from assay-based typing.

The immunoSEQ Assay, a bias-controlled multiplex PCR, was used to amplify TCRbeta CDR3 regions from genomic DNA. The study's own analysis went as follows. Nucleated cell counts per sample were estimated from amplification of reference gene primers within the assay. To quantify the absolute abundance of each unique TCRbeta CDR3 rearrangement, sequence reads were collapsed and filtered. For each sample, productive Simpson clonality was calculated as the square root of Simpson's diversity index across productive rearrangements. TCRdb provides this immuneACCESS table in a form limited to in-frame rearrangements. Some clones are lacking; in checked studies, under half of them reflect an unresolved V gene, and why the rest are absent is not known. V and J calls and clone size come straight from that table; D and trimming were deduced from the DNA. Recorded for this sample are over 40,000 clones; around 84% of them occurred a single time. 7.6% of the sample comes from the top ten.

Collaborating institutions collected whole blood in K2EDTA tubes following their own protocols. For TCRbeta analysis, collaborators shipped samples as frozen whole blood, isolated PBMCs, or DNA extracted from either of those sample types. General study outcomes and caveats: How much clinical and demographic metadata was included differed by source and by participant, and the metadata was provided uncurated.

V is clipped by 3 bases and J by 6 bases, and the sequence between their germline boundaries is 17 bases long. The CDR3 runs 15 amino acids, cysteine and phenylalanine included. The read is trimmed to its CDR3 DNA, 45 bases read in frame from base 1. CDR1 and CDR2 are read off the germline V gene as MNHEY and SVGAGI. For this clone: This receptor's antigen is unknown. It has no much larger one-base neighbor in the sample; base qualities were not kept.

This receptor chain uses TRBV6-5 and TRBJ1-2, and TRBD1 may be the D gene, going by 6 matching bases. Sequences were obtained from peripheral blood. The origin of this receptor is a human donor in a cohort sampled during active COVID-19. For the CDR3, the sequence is CASSYSLTGSDGYTF. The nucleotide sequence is TGTGCCAGCAGTTATTCACTAACAGGGAGCGATGGCTACACCTTC.